This T cell receptor (beta chain) was captured in a study of blood T cell repertoires in COVID-19 (TCRdb year 2020). Context from the whole study: Samples covering the acute and convalescent phases of COVID-19 were provided by collaborators in the United States, Italy and Spain. The repertoires were made available in a free public database intended to serve as a resource for research on the immune response to SARS-CoV-2. The material from the prospective study consisted of cDNA or gDNA derived from T cells, B-cell-depleted T cells, or PBMCs. Nearly every sample came with metadata listing a de-identified subject ID, COVID-19 status, age in years and sex. The samples were drawn from two sources: the first 160 participants of the ongoing ImmuneRACE study, and fewer than 1,500 subjects contributed by 6 global collaborators. The dataset comprised deeply sampled blood TCRbeta repertoires from subjects exposed to, actively infected with, or recovered from COVID-19. Where available, HLA class I and class II types were obtained from metadata supplied by the sample provider rather than from assay-based typing. The full study reports these points: The amount of clinical and demographic metadata varied by source and participant and was provided uncurated.

The CDR3 holds 15 amino acids from the cysteine to the phenylalanine. The entry retains the CDR3 DNA only, 45 bases that are in frame from base 1. The trim is 4 bases for V and 0 bases for J, with a gap of 10 bases between the germline ends. Sequences MNHEY (CDR1) and SVGAGI (CDR2) are obtained from the germline V gene. As concerns this clone: Its antigen is still unknown. No clone much larger than this one lies a single base away; base qualities are absent.

TCRbeta CDR3 regions were amplified from genomic DNA by means of the immunoSEQ Assay, a bias-controlled multiplex PCR. The paper's data handling went like this. The number of nucleated cells in each sample was estimated by amplification of reference gene primers within the assay. To quantify the absolute abundance of each unique TCRbeta CDR3 rearrangement, sequence reads were collapsed and filtered. For each sample, productive Simpson clonality was calculated as the square root of Simpson's diversity index across productive rearrangements. Drawn from immuneACCESS, this table holds only the in-frame rearrangements with V and J called that TCRdb kept. Clones are partly lost; checked studies trace under half to an unresolved V gene and leave the rest unexplained. D and trimming were read from the DNA, whereas the V and J calls and clone size are those reported in that table. This sample has fewer than 250,000 clones in its table, and about four fifths of those were observed once. The ten largest make up 3% to 4% of the sample.

Participants in the prospective study were aged roughly 18 to 90 years, lived in about two dozen United States geographic areas, and enrolled through a virtual design. In the prospective study, participants were assigned to cohorts based on the clinical history participants reported in a screening survey and a study questionnaire. Exposed participants had been in contact, within 2 weeks of entering the study, with a person who had a PCR-confirmed or clinician-diagnosed case of COVID-19. In the prospective study, mobile phlebotomists collected whole blood, serum and a nasopharyngeal or oropharyngeal swab from each participant. Over a roughly 2-month period, participants in the prospective study had the option of providing additional blood draws and questionnaires. Before DNA extraction, blood samples from the prospective study were shipped at room temperature or frozen.

The TCR was taken from a woman in her thirties or forties who had been exposed to COVID-19. The V and J genes are TRBV6-5 and TRBJ1-3, and possibly TRBD1, on 5 matching bases. Sequencing was carried out using PBMCs or T cells enriched from blood (not recorded which). The nucleotide sequence reads TGTGCCAGCAGTTCCGACAGTTTCTCTGGAAACACCATATATTTT. This yields the protein CASSSDSFSGNTIYF.